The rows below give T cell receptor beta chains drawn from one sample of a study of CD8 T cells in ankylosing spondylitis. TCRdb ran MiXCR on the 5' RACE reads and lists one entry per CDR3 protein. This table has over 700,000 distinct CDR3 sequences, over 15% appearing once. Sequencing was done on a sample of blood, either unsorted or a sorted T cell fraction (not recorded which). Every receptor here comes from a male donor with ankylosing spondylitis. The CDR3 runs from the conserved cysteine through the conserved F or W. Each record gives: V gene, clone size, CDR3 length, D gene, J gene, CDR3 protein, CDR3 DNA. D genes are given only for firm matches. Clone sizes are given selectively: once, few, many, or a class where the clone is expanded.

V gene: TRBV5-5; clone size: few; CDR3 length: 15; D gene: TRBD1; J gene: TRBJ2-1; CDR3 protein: CASSGRDSFPNEQFF; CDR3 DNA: TGTGCCAGCAGCGGAAGGGACAGTTTCCCCAATGAGCAGTTCTTC
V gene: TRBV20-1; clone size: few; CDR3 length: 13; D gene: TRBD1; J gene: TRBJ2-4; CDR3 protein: CSASGTGMNIQYF; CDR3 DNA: TGCAGTGCTTCCGGGACAGGGATGAACATTCAGTACTTC
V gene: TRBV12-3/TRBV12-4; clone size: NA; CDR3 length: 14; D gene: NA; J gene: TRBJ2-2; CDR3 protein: CASRVRKLTGELFF; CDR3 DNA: TGTGCCAGCAGGGTCAGGAAGCTCACCGGGGAGCTGTTTTTT
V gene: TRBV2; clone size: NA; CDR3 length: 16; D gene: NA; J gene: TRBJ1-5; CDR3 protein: CASSETADLSNQPQHF; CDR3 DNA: TGTGCCAGCAGTGAGACGGCAGACCTTAGCAATCAGCCCCAGCATTTT
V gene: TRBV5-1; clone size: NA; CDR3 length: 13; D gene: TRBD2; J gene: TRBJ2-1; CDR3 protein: CASSAGLVGEQFF; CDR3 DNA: TGCGCCAGCAGCGCGGGACTAGTTGGTGAGCAGTTCTTC
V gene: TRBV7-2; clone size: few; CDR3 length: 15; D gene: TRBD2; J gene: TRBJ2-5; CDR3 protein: CASSLAGGLGETQYF; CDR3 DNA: TGTGCCAGCAGCTTAGCGGGAGGGCTGGGGGAGACCCAGTACTTC
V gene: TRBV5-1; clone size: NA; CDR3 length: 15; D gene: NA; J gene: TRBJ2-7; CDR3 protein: CASSLAGGPGHEQYF; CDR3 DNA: TGCGCCAGCAGCTTGGCAGGAGGCCCGGGCCACGAGCAGTACTTC
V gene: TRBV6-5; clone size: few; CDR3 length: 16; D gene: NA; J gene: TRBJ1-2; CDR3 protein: CASSSGGGGIGYGYTF; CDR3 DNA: TGTGCCAGCAGTTCCGGGGGGGGGGGCATCGGCTATGGCTACACCTTC
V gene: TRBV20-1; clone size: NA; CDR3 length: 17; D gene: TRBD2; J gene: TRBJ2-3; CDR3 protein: CSASLASGSADTDTQYF; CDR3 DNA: TGCAGTGCTAGCCTGGCTAGCGGGTCGGCCGACACAGATACGCAGTATTTT
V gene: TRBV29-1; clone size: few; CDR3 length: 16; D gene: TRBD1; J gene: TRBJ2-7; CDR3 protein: CSVMTGSFPLSYEQYF; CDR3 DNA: TGCAGCGTCATGACAGGGTCCTTTCCCCTATCCTACGAGCAGTACTTC
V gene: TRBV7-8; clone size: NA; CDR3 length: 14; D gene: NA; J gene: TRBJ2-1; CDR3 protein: CASSSWLGANEQFF; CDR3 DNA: TGTGCCAGCAGCTCTTGGCTGGGGGCAAATGAGCAGTTCTTC
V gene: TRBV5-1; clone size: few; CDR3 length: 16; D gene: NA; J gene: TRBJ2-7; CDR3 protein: CASSLGAMTELYEQYF; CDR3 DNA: TGCGCCAGCAGCCTGGGGGCTATGACAGAACTCTACGAGCAGTACTTC
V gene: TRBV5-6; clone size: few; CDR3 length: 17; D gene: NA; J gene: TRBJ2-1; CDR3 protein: CASTLLASAYPYNEQFF; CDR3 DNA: TGTGCCAGCACCCTATTGGCTAGCGCATATCCCTACAATGAGCAGTTCTTC
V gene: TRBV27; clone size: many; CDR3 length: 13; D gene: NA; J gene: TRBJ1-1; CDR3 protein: CASSLGGAAEAFF; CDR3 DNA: TGTGCCAGCAGTTTAGGCGGGGCCGCTGAAGCTTTCTTT
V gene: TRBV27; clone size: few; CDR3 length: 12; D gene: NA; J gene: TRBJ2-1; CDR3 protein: CASSFLGKEQFF; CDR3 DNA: TGTGCCAGCAGTTTTTTGGGCAAAGAGCAGTTCTTC
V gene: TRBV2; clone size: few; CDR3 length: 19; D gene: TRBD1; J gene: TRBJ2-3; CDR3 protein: CASSSDYRGAPVLTDTQYF; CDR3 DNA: TGTGCCAGCAGCTCCGATTACAGGGGCGCGCCGGTTCTAACAGATACGCAGTATTTT
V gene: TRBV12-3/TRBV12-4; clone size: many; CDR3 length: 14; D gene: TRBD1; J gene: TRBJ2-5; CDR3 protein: CASSLDRELGTQYF; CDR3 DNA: TGTGCCAGCAGCCTGGACAGGGAGTTAGGGACCCAGTACTTC
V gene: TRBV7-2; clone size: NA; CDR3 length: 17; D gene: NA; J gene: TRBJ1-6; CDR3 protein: CASSSPSKITYNSPLHF; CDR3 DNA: TGTGCCAGCAGCTCCCCGAGCAAGATAACCTATAATTCACCCCTCCACTTT
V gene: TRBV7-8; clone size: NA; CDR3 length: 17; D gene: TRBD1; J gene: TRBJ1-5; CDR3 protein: CASSPGTGGSSLTLQHF; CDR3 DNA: TGTGCCAGCAGCCCAGGGACAGGGGGCTCCTCCTTAACGCTCCAGCATTTT
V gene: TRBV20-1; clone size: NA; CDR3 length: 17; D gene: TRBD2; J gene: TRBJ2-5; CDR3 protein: CSARDRLTSGSGETQYF; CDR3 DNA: TGCAGTGCTAGAGACCGGCTGACTAGCGGGAGTGGAGAGACCCAGTACTTC
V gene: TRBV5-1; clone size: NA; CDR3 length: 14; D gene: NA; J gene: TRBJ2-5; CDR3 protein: CASSYEWIQETQYF; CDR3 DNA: TGCGCCAGCAGCTACGAGTGGATACAAGAGACCCAGTACTTC
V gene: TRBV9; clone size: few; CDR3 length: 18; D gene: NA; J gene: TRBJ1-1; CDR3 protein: CASSVGAPRPGANTEAFF; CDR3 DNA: TGTGCCAGCAGCGTAGGGGCCCCCCGCCCAGGAGCGAACACTGAAGCTTTCTTT
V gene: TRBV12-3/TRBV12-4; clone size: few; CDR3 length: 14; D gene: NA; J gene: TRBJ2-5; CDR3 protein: CASSLVSWWETQYF; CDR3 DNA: TGTGCCAGCAGTTTAGTGTCGTGGTGGGAGACCCAGTACTTC
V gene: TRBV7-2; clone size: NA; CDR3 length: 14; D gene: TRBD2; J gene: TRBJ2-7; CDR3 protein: CASSLGGRGYEQYF; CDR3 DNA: TGTGCCAGCAGCCTGGGGGGGAGAGGGTACGAGCAGTACTTC
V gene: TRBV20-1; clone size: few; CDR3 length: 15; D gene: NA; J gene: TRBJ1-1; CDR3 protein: CSAREIRPEGAEAFF; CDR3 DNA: TGCAGTGCTAGAGAGATTCGCCCGGAGGGGGCTGAAGCTTTCTTT
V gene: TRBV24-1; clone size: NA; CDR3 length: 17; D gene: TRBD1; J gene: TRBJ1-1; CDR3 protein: CATSDNPGTGTNTEAFF; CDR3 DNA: TGTGCCACCAGTGATAATCCCGGGACAGGGACGAACACTGAAGCTTTCTTT
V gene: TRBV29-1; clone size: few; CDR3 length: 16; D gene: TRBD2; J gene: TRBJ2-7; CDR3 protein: CSVEDGGAGGPYEQYF; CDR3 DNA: TGCAGCGTTGAAGATGGGGGAGCGGGGGGACCCTACGAGCAGTACTTC
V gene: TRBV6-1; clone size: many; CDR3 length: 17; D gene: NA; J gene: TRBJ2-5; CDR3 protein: CASSPYGGGGAGETQYF; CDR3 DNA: TGTGCCAGCAGTCCTTACGGAGGGGGAGGCGCGGGAGAGACCCAGTACTTC
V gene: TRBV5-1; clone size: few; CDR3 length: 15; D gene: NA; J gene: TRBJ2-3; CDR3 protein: CASSLVYPGPDTQYF; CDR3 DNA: TGCGCCAGCAGCTTGGTTTACCCAGGCCCAGATACGCAGTATTTT
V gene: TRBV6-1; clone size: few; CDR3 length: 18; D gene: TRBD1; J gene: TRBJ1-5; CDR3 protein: CASTRQGESGSRNQPQHF; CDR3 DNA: TGTGCCAGCACCCGACAGGGGGAAAGCGGATCACGGAATCAGCCCCAGCATTTT
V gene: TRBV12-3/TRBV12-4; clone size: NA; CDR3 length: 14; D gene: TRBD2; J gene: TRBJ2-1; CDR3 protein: CASSGTSPDNEQFF; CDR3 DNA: TGTGCCAGCAGTGGGACTAGCCCTGACAATGAGCAGTTCTTC
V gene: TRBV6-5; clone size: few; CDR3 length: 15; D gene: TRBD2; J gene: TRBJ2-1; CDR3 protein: CASSYSTSGRNEQFF; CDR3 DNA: TGTGCCAGCAGTTACTCAACTAGCGGGAGAAATGAGCAGTTCTTC
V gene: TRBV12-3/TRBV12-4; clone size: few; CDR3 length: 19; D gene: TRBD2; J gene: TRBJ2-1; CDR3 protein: CASSLGSPKRGLHNEGQFF; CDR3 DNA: TGTGCCAGCAGTTTAGGGTCCCCTAAGCGGGGGCTTCACAATGAGGGGCAGTTCTTC
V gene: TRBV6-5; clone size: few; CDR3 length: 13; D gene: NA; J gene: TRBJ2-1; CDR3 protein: CASSYGPHNEQFF; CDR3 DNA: TGTGCCAGCAGTTACGGGCCCCACAATGAGCAGTTCTTC
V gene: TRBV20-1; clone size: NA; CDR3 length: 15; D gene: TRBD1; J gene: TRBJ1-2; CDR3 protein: CSASQRPGGEYGYTF; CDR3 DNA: TGCAGTGCCTCACAAAGACCAGGGGGCGAGTATGGCTACACCTTC
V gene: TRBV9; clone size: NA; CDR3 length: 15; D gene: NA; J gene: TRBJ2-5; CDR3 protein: CASSVGVVEEETQYF; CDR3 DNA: TGTGCCAGCAGCGTAGGAGTCGTGGAAGAAGAGACCCAGTACTTC